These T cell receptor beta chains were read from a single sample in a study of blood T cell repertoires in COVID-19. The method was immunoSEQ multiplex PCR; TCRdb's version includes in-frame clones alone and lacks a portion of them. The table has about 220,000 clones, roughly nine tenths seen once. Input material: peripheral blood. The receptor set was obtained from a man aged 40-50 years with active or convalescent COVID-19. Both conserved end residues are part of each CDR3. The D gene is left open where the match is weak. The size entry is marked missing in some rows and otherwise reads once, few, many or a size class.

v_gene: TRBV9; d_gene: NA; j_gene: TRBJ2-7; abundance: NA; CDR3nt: TGTGCCAGCAGCCAAGGGGGTCTGGACGAGCAGTACTTC; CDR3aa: CASSQGGLDEQYF
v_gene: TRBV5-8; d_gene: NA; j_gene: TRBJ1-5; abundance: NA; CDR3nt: TGTGCCAGCTTGAGATTTGGTCGCAATCAGCCCCAGCATTTT; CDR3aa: CASLRFGRNQPQHF
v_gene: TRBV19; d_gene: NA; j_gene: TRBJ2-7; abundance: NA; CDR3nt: TGTGCCAGTAGTATTGCCATCGGACAGAGCTCCTACGAGCAGTACTTC; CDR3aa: CASSIAIGQSSYEQYF
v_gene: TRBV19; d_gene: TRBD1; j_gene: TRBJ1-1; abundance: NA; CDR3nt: TGTGCCAGTAGGGGACAGGGTGCTGAAGCTTTCTTT; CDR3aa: CASRGQGAEAFF
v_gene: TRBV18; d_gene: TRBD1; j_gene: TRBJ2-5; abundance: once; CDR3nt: TGTGCCAGCTCACCACCACAGGGGTCTGTCCAAGAGACCCAGTACTTC; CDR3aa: CASSPPQGSVQETQYF
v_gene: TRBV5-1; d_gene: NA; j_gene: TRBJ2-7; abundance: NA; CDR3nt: TGCGCCAGCAGCTCCGTAAGGGGGAACGACGAGCAGTACTTC; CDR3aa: CASSSVRGNDEQYF
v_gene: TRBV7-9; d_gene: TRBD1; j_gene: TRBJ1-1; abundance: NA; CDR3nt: TGTGCCAGCAGCGTAGGACAGGGATACACTGAAGCTTTCTTT; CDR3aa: CASSVGQGYTEAFF
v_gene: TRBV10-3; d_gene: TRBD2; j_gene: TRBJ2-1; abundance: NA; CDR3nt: TGTGCCATCAGTGAGTCCTTCGGGACTAGCGGGAGTGGGAATGAGCAGTTCTTC; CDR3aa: CAISESFGTSGSGNEQFF
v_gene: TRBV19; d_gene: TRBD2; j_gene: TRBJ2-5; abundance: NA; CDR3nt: TGTGCCAGTAGTTTCTCGGGGGGCCAAGAGACCCAGTACTTC; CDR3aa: CASSFSGGQETQYF
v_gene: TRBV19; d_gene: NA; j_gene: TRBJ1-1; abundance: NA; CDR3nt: TGTGCCAGTAGTATTCAGGCCGGGATAGGCAACACTGAAGCTTTCTTT; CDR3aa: CASSIQAGIGNTEAFF
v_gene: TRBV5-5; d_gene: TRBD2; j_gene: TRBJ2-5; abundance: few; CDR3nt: TGTGCCAGCAGCTCCGGACTAGAGAACAAGGTGGAGACCCAGTACTTC; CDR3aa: CASSSGLENKVETQYF
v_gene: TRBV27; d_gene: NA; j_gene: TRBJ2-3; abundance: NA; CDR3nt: TGTGCCAGCAGTTCCCACACCCTCACAGATACGCAGTATTTT; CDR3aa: CASSSHTLTDTQYF
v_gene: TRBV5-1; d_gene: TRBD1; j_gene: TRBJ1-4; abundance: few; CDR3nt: TGCGCCAGCAGCTTGGCTGACAGGGGTCGGGATGAAAAACTGTTTTTT; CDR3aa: CASSLADRGRDEKLFF
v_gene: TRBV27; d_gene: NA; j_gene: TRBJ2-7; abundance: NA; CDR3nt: TGTGCCAGCAGTTTAAAGCTCTCCTACGAGCAGTACTTC; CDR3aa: CASSLKLSYEQYF
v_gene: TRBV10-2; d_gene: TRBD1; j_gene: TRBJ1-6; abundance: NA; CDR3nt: TGCGCCAGCGCCGACAGGGGGCTTTCACCCCTCCACTTT; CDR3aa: CASADRGLSPLHF
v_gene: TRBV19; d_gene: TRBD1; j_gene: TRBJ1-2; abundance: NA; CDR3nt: TGTGCCAGTACCGAGACAGGGAATGGCTACACCTTC; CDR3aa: CASTETGNGYTF
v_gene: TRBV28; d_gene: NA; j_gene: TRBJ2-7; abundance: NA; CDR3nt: TGTGCCAGCGAGCCTCTTCAAGGGGGATTCTCCTACGAGCAGTACTTC; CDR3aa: CASEPLQGGFSYEQYF
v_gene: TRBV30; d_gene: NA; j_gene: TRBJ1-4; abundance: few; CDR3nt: TGTGCCTGGAGTCGGGGGGGCCTTAATGAAAAACTGTTTTTT; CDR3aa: CAWSRGGLNEKLFF
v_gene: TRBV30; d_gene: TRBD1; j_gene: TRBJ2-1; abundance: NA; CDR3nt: TGTGCCTGGAGTCAATACAGGGGGCGCCGGTACAATGAGCAGTTCTTC; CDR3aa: CAWSQYRGRRYNEQFF
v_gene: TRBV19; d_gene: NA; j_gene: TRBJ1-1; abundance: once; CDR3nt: TGTGCCAGTAGTATAGCTTCTAGCGGGGGAGCTTTCTTT; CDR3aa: CASSIASSGGAFF
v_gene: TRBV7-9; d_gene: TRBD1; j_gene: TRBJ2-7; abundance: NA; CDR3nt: TGTGCCAGCAGCCTTATGACAGGGGGCAGCGAGCAGTACTTC; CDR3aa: CASSLMTGGSEQYF